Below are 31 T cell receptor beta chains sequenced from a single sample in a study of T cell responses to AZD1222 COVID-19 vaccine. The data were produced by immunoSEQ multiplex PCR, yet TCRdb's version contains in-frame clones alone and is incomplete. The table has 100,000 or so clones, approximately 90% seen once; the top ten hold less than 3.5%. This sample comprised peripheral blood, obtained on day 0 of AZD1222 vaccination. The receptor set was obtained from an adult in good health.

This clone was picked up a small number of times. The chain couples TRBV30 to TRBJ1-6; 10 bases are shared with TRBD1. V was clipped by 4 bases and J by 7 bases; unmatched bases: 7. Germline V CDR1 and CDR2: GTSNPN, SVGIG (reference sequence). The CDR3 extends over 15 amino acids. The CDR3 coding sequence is TGTGCCTGGATGATGAGGGGACAGGGGAATTCACCCCTCCACTTT. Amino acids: CAWMMRGQGNSPLHF.

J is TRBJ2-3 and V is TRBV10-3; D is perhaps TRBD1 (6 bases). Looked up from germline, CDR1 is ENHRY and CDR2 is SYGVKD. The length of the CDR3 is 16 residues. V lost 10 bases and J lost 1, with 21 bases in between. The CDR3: CATGALADRGTDTQYF. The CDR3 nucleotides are TGTGCCACCGGAGCGCTTGCGGACAGAGGCACAGATACGCAGTATTTT.

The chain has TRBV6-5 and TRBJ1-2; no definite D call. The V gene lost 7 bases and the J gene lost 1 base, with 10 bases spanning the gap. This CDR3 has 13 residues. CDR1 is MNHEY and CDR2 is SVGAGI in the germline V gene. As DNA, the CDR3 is TGTGCCAGCATGATACAGATTAACTATGGCTACACCTTC. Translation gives CASMIQINYGYTF.

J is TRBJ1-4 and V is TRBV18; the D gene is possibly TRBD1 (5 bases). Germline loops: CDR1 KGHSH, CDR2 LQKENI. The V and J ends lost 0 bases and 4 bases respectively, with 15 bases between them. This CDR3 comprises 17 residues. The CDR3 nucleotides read TGTGCCAGCTCACCACCTAAGGAGGGGCCTGGTAATGAAAAACTGTTTTTT. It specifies CASSPPKEGPGNEKLFF.

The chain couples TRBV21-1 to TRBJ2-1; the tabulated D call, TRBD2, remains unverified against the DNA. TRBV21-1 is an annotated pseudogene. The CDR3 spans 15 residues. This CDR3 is CASSKGTSAYNEQFF. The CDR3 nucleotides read TGTGCCAGCAGCAAAGGGACTAGTGCCTACAATGAGCAGTTCTTC.

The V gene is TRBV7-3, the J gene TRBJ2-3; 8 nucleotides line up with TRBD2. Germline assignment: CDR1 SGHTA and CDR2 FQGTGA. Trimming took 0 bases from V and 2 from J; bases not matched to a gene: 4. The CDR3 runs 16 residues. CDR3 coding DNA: TGTGCCAGCAGCTTAACCGGGGGGGCTCCCACAGATACGCAGTATTTT. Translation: CASSLTGGAPTDTQYF. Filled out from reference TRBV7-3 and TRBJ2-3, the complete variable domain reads GAGVSQTPSNKVTEKGKYVELRCDPISGHTALYWYRQSLGQGPEFLIYFQGTGAADDSGLPNDRFFAVRPEGSVSTLKIQRTERGDSAVYLCASSLTGGAPTDTQYFGPGTRLTVL.

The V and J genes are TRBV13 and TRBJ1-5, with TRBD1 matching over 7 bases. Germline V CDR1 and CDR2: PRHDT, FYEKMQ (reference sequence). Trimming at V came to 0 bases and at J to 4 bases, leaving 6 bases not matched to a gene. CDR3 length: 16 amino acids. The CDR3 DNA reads TGTGCCAGCAGCTTAGGCGGCAGGGGGGCAAATCAGCCCCAGCATTTT. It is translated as CASSLGGRGANQPQHF.

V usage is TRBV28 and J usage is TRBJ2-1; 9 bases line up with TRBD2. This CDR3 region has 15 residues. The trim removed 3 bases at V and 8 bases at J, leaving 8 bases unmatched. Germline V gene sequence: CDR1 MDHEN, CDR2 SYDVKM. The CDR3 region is CASSFYAGGRDEQFF. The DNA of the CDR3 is TGTGCCAGCAGTTTTTACGCGGGAGGGCGCGATGAGCAGTTCTTC.

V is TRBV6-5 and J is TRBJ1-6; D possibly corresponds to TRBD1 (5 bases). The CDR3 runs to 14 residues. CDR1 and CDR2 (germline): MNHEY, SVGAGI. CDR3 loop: CGGGKQGKNSPLHF. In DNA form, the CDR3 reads TGTGGGGGGGGTAAGCAAGGGAAAAATTCACCCCTCCACTTT.

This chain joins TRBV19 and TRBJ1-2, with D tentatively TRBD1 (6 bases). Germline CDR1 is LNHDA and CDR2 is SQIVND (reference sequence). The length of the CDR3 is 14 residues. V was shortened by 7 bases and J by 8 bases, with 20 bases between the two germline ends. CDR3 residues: CASNEGGRVNGYTF. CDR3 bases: TGTGCCAGTAACGAAGGGGGGCGCGTGAACGGCTACACCTTC.

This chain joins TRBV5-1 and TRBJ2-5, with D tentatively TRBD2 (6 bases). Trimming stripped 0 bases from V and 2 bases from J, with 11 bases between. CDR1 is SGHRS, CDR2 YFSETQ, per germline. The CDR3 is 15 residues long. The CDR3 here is CASSLVASEQETQYF. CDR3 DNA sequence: TGCGCCAGCAGCTTGGTCGCTAGCGAACAAGAGACCCAGTACTTC.

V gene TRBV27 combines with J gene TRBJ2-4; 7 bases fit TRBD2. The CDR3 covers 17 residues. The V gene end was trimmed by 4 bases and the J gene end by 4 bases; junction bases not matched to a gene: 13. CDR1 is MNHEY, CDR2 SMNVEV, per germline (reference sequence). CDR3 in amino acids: CASSSLKGAGLKNIQYF. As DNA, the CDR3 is TGTGCCAGCAGTTCCCTGAAGGGAGCGGGATTAAAAAACATTCAGTACTTC.

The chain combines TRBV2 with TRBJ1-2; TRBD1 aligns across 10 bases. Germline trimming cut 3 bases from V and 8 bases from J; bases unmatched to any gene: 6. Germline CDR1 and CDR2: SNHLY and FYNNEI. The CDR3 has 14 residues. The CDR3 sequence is CASSETGTGVGYTF. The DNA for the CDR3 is TGTGCCAGCAGTGAGACGGGGACAGGGGTCGGCTACACCTTC.

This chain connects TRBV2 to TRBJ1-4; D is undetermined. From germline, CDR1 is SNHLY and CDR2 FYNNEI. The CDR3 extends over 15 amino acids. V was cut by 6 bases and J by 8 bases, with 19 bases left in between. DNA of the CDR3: TGTGCCAGCAGCGGCGATCAGAAATTTCTCGAAAAACTGTTTTTT. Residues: CASSGDQKFLEKLFF.

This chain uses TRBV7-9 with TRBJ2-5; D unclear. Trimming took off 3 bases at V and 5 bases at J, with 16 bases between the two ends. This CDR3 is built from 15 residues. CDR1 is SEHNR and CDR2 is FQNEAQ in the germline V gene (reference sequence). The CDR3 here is CASSFSRFNTETQYF. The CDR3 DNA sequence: TGTGCCAGCAGCTTCTCCCGGTTTAACACGGAGACCCAGTACTTC.

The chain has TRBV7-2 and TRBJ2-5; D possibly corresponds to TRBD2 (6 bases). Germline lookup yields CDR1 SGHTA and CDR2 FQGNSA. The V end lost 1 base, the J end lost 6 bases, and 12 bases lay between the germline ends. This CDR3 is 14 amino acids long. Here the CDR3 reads CASSLVAGRKTQYF. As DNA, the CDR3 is TGTGCCAGCAGCTTAGTTGCAGGGAGGAAGACCCAGTACTTC. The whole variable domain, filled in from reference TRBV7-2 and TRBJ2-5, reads GAGVSQSPSNKVTEKGKDVELRCDPISGHTALYWYRQSLGQGLEFLIYFQGNSAPDKSGLPSDRFSAERTGGSVSTLTIQRTQQEDSAVYLCASSLVAGRKTQYFGPGTRLLVL.

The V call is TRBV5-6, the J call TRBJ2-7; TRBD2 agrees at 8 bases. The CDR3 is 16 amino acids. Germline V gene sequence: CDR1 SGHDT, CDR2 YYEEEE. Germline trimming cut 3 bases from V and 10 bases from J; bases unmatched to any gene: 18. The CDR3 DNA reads TGTGCCAGCAGCTCAGAGACTAGCGTAACTAGCTTCGAACAGTACTTC. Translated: CASSSETSVTSFEQYF.

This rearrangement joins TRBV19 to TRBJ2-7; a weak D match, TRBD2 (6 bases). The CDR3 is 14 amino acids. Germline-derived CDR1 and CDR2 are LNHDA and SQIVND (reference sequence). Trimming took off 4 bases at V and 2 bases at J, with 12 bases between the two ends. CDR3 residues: CASSRGGATYEQYF. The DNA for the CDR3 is TGTGCCAGTAGTAGGGGCGGGGCTACCTACGAGCAGTACTTC.

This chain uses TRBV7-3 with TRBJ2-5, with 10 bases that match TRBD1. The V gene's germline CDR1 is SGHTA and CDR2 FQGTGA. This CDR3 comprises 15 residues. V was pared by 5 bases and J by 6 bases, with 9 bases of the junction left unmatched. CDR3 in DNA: TGTGCCAGCAGCGACCATGGGACAGGGGTCAAGACCCAGTACTTC. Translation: CASSDHGTGVKTQYF.

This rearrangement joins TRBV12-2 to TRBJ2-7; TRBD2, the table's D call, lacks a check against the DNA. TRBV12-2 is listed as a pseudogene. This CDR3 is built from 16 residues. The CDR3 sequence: CASRLDPGLPDGEQYF. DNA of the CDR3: TGTGCAAGTCGCTTAGACCCGGGACTACCTGACGGCGAGCAGTACTTC.

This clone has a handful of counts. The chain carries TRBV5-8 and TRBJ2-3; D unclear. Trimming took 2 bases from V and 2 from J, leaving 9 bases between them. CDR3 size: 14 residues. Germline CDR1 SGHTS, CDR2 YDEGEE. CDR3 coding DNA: TGTGCCAGCAGCTTTGAACAGACCACAGATACGCAGTATTTT. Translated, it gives CASSFEQTTDTQYF.

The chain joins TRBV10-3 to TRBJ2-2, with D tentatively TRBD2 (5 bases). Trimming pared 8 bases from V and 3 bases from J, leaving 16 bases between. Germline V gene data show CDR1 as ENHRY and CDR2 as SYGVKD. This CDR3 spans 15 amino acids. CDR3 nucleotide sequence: TGTGCCATCGAATCTGAAACGGGGTACACCGGGGAGCTGTTTTTT. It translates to CAIESETGYTGELFF.

CDR3 sequence (DNA): TGTGCCAGCTCACCGGGACAGGGGGGGGATCAGCCCCAGCATTTT. It specifies CASSPGQGGDQPQHF. The rearrangement uses TRBV18 and TRBJ1-5; 11 positions agree with TRBD1. Germline V lookup: CDR1 KGHSH, CDR2 LQKENI. The CDR3 extends over 15 amino acids. Losses at the gene ends were 3 bases for V and 5 bases for J; bases not matched to a gene: 3.

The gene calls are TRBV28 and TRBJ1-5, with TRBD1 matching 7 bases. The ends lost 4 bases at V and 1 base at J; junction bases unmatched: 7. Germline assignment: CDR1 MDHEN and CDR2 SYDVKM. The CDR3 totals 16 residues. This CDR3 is CASSSGGTGSNQPQHF. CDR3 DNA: TGTGCCAGCAGTTCAGGGGGAACGGGGAGCAATCAGCCCCAGCATTTT. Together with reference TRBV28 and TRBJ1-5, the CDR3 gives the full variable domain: DVKVTQSSRYLVKRTGEKVFLECVQDMDHENMFWYRQDPGLGLRLIYFSYDVKMKEKGDIPEGYSVSREKKERFSLILESASTNQTSMYLCASSSGGTGSNQPQHFGDGTRLSIL.

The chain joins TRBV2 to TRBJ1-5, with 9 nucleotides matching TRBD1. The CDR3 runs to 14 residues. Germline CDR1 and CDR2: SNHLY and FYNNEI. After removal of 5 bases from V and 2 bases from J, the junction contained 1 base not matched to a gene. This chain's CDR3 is CASSRDRGNQPQHF. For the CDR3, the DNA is TGTGCCAGCAGTCGGGACAGGGGCAATCAGCCCCAGCATTTT.

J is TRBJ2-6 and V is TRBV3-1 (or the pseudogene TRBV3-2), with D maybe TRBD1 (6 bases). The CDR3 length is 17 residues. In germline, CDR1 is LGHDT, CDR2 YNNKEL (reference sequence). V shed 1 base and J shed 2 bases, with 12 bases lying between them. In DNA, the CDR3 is TGTGCCAGCAGCCAAGTGACAGGTATGGCTGGGGCCAACGTCCTGACTTTC. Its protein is CASSQVTGMAGANVLTF.

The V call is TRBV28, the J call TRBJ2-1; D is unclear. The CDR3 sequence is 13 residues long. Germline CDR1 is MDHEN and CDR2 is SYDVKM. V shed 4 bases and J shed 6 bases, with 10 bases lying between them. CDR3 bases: TGTGCCAGCAGTTCCCGGAGTAGCAATGAGCAGTTCTTC. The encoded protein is CASSSRSSNEQFF.

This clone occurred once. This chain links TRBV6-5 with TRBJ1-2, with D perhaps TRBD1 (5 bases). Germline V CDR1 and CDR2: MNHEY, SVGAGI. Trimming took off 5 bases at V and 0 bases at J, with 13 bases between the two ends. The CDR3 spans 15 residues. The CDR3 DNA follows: TGTGCCAGCAGTAGGGACGGGGAGCCTAACTATGGCTACACCTTC. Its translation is CASSRDGEPNYGYTF.

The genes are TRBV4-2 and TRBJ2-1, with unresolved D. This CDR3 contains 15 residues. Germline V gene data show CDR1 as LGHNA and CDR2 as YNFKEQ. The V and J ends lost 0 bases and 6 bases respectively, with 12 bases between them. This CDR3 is CASSQEKDGFNEQFF. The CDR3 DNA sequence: TGTGCCAGCAGCCAAGAGAAGGACGGCTTCAATGAGCAGTTCTTC.

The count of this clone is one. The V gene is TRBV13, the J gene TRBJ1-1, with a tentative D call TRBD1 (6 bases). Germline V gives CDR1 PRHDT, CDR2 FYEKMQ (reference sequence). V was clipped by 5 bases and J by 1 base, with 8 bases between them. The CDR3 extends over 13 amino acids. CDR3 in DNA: TGTGCCAGCAGCGTGGGACAGAACACTGAAGCTTTCTTT. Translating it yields CASSVGQNTEAFF.

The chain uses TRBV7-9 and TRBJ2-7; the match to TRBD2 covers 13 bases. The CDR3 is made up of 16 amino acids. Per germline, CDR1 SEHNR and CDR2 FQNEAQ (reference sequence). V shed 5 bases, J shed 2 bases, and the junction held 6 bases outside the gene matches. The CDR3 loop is CASSPGLAGITYEQYF. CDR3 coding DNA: TGTGCCAGCAGCCCGGGACTAGCGGGAATAACCTACGAGCAGTACTTC.